This TCR beta chain originates from a study of T-cell memory formation after mild COVID-19. From the 5' RACE reads, TCRdb called clonotypes with MiXCR, one entry per CDR3 protein. The sample consists of 350,000 to 450,000 distinct CDR3 sequences, 13% to 15% of them appearing once. The germline V and J ends were trimmed by 3 bases and 4 bases, with 13 bases remaining between them. This CDR3 has 15 amino acids. CDR1 SEHNR and CDR2 FQNEAQ come from the germline V gene (reference sequence). The chain is built from TRBV7-9 and TRBJ1-3; no clear D gene. This clonotype was obtained from a man aged 18 to 30 who had mild COVID-19 (a few samples of this study predate the infection). Cell type and time point are not known. The material sequenced was PBMCs or a T cell subset sorted from them (not recorded which). The CDR3 sequence: CASSFLAGSGNTIYF. In DNA form, the CDR3 reads TGTGCCAGCAGCTTCTTGGCAGGCTCCGGAAACACCATATATTTT.